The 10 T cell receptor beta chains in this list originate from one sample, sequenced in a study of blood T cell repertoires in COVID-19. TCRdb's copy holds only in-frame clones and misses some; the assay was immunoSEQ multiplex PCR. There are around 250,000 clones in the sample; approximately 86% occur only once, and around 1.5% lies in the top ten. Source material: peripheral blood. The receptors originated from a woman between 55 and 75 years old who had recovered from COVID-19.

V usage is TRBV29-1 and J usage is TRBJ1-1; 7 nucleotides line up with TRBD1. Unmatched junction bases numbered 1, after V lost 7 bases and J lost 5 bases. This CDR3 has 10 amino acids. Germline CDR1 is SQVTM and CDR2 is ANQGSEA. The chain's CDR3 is CSAGQTEAFF. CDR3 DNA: TGCAGCGCGGGACAGACTGAAGCTTTCTTT. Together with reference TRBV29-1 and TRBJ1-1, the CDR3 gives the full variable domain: SAVISQKPSRDICQRGTSLTIQCQVDSQVTMMFWYRQQPGQSLTLIATANQGSEATYESGFVIDKFPISRPNLTFSTLTVSNMSPEDSSIYLCSAGQTEAFFGQGTRLTVV.

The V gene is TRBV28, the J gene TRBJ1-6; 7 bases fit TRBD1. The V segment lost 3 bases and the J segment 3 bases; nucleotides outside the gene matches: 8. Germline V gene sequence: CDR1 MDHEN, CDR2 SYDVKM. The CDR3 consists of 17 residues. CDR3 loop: CASSFQDRFFYNSPLHF. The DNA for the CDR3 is TGTGCCAGCAGTTTCCAGGACAGGTTTTTCTATAATTCACCCCTCCACTTT.

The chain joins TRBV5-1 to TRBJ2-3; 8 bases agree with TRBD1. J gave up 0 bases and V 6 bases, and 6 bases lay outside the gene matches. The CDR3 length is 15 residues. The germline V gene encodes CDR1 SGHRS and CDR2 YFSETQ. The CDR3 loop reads CASTGTGTSTDTQYF. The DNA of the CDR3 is TGCGCCAGCACCGGGACAGGAACCAGCACAGATACGCAGTATTTT.

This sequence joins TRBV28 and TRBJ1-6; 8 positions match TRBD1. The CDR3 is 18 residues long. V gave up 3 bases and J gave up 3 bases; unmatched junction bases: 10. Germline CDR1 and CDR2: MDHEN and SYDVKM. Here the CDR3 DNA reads TGTGCCAGCAGTTTCAGTTCCCACGGACAGGGCTATAATTCACCCCTCCACTTT. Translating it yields CASSFSSHGQGYNSPLHF.

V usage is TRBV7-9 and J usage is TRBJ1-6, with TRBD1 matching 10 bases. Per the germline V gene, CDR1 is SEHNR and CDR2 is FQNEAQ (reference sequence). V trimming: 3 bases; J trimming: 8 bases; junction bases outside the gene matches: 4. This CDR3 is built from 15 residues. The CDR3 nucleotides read TGTGCCAGCAGCTTGTTCGGACAGGGGGATTCACCCCTCCACTTT. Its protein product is CASSLFGQGDSPLHF.

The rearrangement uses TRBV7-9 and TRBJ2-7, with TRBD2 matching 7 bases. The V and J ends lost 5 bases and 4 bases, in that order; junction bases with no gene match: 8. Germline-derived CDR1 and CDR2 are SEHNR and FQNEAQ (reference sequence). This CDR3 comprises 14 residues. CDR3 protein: CASSPSGAIYEQYF. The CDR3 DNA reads TGTGCCAGCAGCCCAAGCGGGGCCATTTACGAGCAGTACTTC.

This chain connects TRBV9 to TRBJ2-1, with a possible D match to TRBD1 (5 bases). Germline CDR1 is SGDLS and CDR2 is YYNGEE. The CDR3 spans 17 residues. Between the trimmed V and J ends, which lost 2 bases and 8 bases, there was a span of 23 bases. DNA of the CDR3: TGTGCCAGCAGCGTCCTTCAACCTGGGCAGGGCCACGATGAGCAGTTCTTC. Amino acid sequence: CASSVLQPGQGHDEQFF. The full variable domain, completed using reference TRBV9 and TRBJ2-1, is DSGVTQTPKHLITATGQRVTLRCSPRSGDLSVYWYQQSLDQGLQFLIQYYNGEERAKGNILERFSAQQFPDLHSELNLSSLELGDSALYFCASSVLQPGQGHDEQFFGPGTRLTVL.

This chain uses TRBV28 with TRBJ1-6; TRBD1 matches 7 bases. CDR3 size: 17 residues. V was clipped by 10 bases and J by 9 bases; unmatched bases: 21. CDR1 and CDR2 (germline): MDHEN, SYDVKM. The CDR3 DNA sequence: TGTGCCACCTTAAACTCTTATACGACAGGGAGAATTTCACCCCTCCACTTT. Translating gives CATLNSYTTGRISPLHF.

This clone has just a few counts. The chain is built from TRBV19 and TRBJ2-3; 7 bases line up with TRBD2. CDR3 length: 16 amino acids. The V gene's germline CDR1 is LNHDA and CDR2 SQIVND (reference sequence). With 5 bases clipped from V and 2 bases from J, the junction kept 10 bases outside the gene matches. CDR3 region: CASSPRGDYYTDTQYF. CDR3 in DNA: TGTGCCAGTAGTCCCCGGGGGGACTACTACACAGATACGCAGTATTTT.

The CDR3 loop is CASSVSTGGRSGNTIYF. CDR3 nucleotide sequence: TGTGCCAGCAGCGTATCTACAGGGGGCAGGTCTGGAAACACCATATATTTT. The V call is TRBV9, the J call TRBJ1-3, with 9 bases aligning to TRBD1. Trimming cost V 1 base and J 1 base; bases outside gene matches: 6. CDR3 length equals 17 residues. CDR1 and CDR2 (germline): SGDLS, YYNGEE.